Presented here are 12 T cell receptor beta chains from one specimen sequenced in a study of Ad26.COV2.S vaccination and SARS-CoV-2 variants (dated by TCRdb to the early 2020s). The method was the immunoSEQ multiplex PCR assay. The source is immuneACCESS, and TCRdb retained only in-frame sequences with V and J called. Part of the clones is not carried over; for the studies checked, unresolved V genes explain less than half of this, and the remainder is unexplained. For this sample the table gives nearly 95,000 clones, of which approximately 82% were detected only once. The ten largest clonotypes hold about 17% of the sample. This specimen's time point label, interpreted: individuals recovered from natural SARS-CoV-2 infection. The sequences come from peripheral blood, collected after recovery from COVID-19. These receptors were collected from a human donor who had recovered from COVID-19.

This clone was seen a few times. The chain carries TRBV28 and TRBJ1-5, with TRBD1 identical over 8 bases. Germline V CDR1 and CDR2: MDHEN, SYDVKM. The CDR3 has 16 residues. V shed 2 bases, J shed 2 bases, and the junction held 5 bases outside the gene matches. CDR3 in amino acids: CASSLRSTGGNQPQHF. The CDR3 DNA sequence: TGTGCCAGCAGTTTACGGTCGACAGGGGGCAATCAGCCCCAGCATTTT.

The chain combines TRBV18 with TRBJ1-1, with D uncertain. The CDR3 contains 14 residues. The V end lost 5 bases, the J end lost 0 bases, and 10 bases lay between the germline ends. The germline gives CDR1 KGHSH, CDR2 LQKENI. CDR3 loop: CASSWDGMNTEAFF. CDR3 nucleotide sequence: TGTGCCAGCTCATGGGATGGGATGAACACTGAAGCTTTCTTT.

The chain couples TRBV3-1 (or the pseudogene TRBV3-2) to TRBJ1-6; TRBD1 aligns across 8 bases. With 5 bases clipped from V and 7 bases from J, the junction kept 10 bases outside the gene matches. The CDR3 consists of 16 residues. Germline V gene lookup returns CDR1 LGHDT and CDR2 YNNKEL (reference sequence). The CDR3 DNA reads TGTGCCAGCAGCGTGCGGACAGGGTGGGGGAATTCACCCCTCCACTTT. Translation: CASSVRTGWGNSPLHF.

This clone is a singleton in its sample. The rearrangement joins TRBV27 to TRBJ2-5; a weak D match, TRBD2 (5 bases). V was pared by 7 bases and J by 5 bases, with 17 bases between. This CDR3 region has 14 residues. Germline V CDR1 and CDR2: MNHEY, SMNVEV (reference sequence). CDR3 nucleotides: TGTGCCAGCAAACAAACGGAGCGGAAGGAGACCCAGTACTTC. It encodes CASKQTERKETQYF.

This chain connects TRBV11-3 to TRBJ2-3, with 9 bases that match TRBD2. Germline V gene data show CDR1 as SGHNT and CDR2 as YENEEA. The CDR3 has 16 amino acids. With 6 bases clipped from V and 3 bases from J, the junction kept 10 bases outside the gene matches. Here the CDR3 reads CASSKLAGAGTDTQYF. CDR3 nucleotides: TGTGCCAGCAGTAAATTAGCGGGAGCGGGGACAGATACGCAGTATTTT.

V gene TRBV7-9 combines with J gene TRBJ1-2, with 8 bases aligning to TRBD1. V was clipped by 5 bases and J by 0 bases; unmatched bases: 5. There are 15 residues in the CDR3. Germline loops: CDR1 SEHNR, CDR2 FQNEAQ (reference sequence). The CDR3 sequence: CASSQDRGANYGYTF. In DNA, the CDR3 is TGTGCCAGCAGCCAAGACAGGGGAGCTAACTATGGCTACACCTTC.

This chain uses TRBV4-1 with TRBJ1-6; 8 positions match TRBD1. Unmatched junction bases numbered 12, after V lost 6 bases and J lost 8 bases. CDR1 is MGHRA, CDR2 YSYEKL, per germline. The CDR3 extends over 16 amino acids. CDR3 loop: CASSLFRDRPHSPLHF. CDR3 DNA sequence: TGCGCCAGCAGTCTATTCCGGGACAGGCCTCATTCACCCCTCCACTTT.

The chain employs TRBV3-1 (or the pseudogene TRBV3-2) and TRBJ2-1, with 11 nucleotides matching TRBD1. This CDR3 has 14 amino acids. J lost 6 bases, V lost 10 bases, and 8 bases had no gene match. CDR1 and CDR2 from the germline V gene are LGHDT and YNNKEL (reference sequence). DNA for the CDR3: TGTGCCACGGGTGCCGGGACAGGGGGCAATGAGCAGTTCTTC. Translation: CATGAGTGGNEQFF.

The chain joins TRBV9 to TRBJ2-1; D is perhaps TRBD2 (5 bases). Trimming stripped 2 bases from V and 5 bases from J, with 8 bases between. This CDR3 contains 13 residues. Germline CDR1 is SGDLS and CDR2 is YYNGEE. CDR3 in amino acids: CASSVSGNNEQFF. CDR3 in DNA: TGTGCCAGCAGCGTCTCCGGGAACAATGAGCAGTTCTTC.

The CDR3 loop is CSVSRGQGETQYF. The CDR3 bases are TGCAGCGTTTCCCGGGGGCAGGGAGAGACCCAGTACTTC. V is TRBV29-1 and J is TRBJ2-5, with D perhaps matching TRBD1 or TRBD2 (6 bases each). The CDR3 totals 13 residues. The V gene lost 5 bases and the J gene lost 4 bases, with 14 bases spanning the gap. Germline CDR1 and CDR2: SQVTM and ANQGSEA. Full variable domain (remainder filled in from reference TRBV29-1 and TRBJ2-5): SAVISQKPSRDICQRGTSLTIQCQVDSQVTMMFWYRQQPGQSLTLIATANQGSEATYESGFVIDKFPISRPNLTFSTLTVSNMSPEDSSIYLCSVSRGQGETQYFGPGTRLLVL.

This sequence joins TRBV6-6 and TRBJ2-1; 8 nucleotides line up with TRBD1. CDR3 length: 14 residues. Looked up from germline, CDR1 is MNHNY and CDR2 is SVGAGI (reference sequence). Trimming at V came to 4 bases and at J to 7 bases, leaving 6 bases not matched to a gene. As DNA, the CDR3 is TGTGCCAGCAGTTCCCAGGGGGCGTGGAATGAGCAGTTCTTC. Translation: CASSSQGAWNEQFF.

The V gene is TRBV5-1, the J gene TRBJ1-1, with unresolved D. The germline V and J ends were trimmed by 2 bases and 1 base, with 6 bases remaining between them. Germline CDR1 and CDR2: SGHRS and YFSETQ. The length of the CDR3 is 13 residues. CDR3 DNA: TGCGCCAGCAGCTTTACCAGGAACACTGAAGCTTTCTTT. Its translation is CASSFTRNTEAFF.